The following is a T cell receptor beta chain sequence with its context. It has no known antigen specificity. Base quality data are lacking; no much larger clone is found one base away. These data originate in a study of OX40 agonist ivuxolimab in advanced cancers. About the full investigation: Ivuxolimab was a fully human IgG2 agonistic monoclonal antibody targeting the costimulatory receptor OX40 (CD134). Intravenous ivuxolimab was administered to patients every 2 weeks at six dose levels: 0.01, 0.1, 0.3, 1.5, 3 and 10 mg/kg. Of the approximately 50 patients in dose escalation, 19 had hepatocellular carcinoma, around 15 had melanoma, 9 had renal cell carcinoma and 9 had head and neck cancer. A male proportion of about 79% and a mean age of approximately 61 years, ranging from about 20 to 79, were recorded for the dose-escalation cohort. Patients were allowed to have had prior anti-PD-1, anti-PD-L1 or anti-CTLA-4 therapy, and around 43% of the dose-escalation patients had been treated with checkpoint inhibitors. Three dose-escalation patients achieved partial responses, one with hepatocellular carcinoma and two with cutaneous melanoma. The point of sequencing TCRbeta in the periphery was to test whether ivuxolimab changed TCR sequence diversity and drove clonal T-cell expansion. The monotherapy dose-escalation portion (N = 52 patients) of the phase I ivuxolimab trial is reported in the paper.

Genomic DNA was isolated from the sorted cells so that the TCRbeta CDR3 region could be sequenced. TCRbeta CDR3 regions were sequenced using the immunoSEQ Assay. In its TCRdb copy, this immuneACCESS table keeps in-frame sequences only and misses some clones. Where compared with another copy, unresolved V genes explain less than half of these, and the others have no known cause. This sample is represented by some 64,000 clones; 80% to 90% of them were singletons. The ten biggest clones cover under 3.5% of the sample. Patients with autoimmune disease history or receiving systemic immunosuppression were excluded from the trial. Peripheral blood for TCR sequencing was drawn from every dose cohort at baseline, at cycle 4 day 1 and at cycle 7 day 1. Samples came from an open-label, multicenter, first-in-human phase I dose-escalation trial of ivuxolimab. The trial enrolled adults with locally advanced or metastatic head and neck squamous cell, hepatocellular, melanoma or renal cell carcinoma. Before TCR sequencing, CD4+ T cells and CD8+ T cells were sorted from peripheral blood as separate populations.

The paper's findings and limits, for the study overall: The antigen specificity of the peripheral T cells that underwent clonal expansion was not determined. In the 0.1-3.0 mg/kg groups, partial responders were among the patients with the lowest normalized peripheral clonal expansion, particularly in CD8+ T cells. Low levels of normalized T-cell clonal expansion were also seen in some patients who did not respond. At doses of 0.1 to 3.0 mg/kg, clonal expansion of both CD4+ and CD8+ blood T cells was observed from baseline to week 6. On average, CD8+ T cells showed more expanded clones than CD4+ T cells after ivuxolimab.

The germline V gene specifies SGHDN as CDR1 and FVKESK as CDR2. Including the terminal cysteine and phenylalanine, the CDR3 comprises 13 residues. Here the CDR3 DNA is all that survives: 39 bases in frame from base 1. Trimming costs V 3 bases and J 7 bases, and their ends lie 9 bases apart. The sequences come from CD4+ or CD8+ T cells sorted from blood, collected in a trial of the OX40 agonist ivuxolimab. The V gene is TRBV14 and the J gene is TRBJ1-4; the D gene is not confidently resolved. This receptor was taken from an adult with an advanced solid tumor such as melanoma, head and neck, liver or kidney cancer. The CDR3 has the sequence CASSQGSFEKLFF. The sequence in DNA is TGTGCCAGCAGCCAGGGTTCGTTTGAAAAACTGTTTTTT.